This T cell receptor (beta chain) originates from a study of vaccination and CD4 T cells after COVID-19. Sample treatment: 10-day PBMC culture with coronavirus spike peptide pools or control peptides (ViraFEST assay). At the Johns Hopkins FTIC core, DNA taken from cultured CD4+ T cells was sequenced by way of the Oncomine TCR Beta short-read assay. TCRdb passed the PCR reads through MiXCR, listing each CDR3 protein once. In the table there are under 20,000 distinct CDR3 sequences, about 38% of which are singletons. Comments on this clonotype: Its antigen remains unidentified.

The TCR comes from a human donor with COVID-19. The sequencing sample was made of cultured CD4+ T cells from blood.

The DNA of the CDR3 is TGTGCCAGCAGCTTAAAATTCACCGCCAGATTCTACGAGCAGTACTTC. It specifies CASSLKFTARFYEQYF. The V call is TRBV7-6, the J call TRBJ2-7; D is uncertain. CDR3 length equals 16 residues. Trimming removed 2 bases at V and 3 bases at J, with 17 bases between. Per the germline V gene, CDR1 is SGHVS and CDR2 is FNYEAQ.